This T cell receptor (beta chain) was recovered during a study of T cell responses to AZD1222 COVID-19 vaccine. The V gene lost 1 base and the J gene lost 3 bases, with 12 bases spanning the gap. The germline V gene has CDR1 SGHNT and CDR2 YENEEA. The CDR3 extends over 15 amino acids. Study-level results: Vaccine-associated CD4 TCRs spanned spike, dominant at 160-218 and 743-854.

On this clone itself: Its cognate antigen is unknown.

Assay used: immunoSEQ multiplex PCR; TCRdb lists only in-frame clones, some missing. The data contain 150,000 or so clones, 91% of them singletons. The sequenced sample was peripheral blood, obtained 28 days after the second AZD1222 dose. V gene TRBV11-3 combines with J gene TRBJ1-2; D not certain. The sequence was obtained from an adult who received the AZD1222 COVID-19 vaccine. The CDR3 here is CASSLAGRLDYGYTF. The DNA for the CDR3 is TGTGCCAGCAGCTTAGCCGGCAGATTAGACTATGGCTACACCTTC.